This T cell receptor (beta chain) was recovered during a study of blood T cell repertoires in COVID-19 (TCRdb year 2020). Turning to the overall study: Samples covering the acute and convalescent phases of COVID-19 were provided by collaborators in the United States, Italy and Spain. The material from the prospective study consisted of cDNA or gDNA derived from T cells, B-cell-depleted T cells, or PBMCs. The dataset comprised deeply sampled blood TCRbeta repertoires from subjects exposed to, actively infected with, or recovered from COVID-19. A freely available public database, intended as a resource for researchers studying the immune response to SARS-CoV-2, is where the repertoires were released. Samples were obtained from the ongoing ImmuneRACE study (first 160 participants) and from 950 to 1,500 subjects provided by 6 global collaborators. Nearly every sample came with metadata listing a de-identified subject ID, COVID-19 status, age in years and sex. Where HLA class I and class II types were available, the types were taken from metadata supplied by the sample provider, not from assay-based typing. Broad study findings and their caveats: The amount of clinical and demographic metadata varied by source and participant and was provided uncurated.

TCRbeta CDR3 regions were amplified from genomic DNA by means of the immunoSEQ Assay, a bias-controlled multiplex PCR. As for the original processing: Nucleated cell counts per sample were estimated from amplification of reference gene primers within the assay. Sequence reads were collapsed and filtered to measure the absolute abundance of every unique TCRbeta CDR3 rearrangement. For each sample, productive Simpson clonality was calculated by taking the square root of Simpson's diversity index across productive rearrangements. In its TCRdb copy, this immuneACCESS table keeps in-frame sequences only and misses some clones. Where compared with another copy, unresolved V genes explain less than half of these, and the others have no known cause. V and J calls and clone size follow that table, whereas D and trimming were derived from the DNA. The sample table contains around 170,000 clones; only one count was recorded for around 84% of them. Under 15% of the sample comes from the top ten.

Counted from cysteine to phenylalanine, this CDR3 has 13 amino acids. The CDR3 DNA has 39 bases and is translated from base 1. The CDR1 and CDR2 encoded by the germline V gene (reference sequence) are SEHNR and FQNEAQ. V loses 3 bases of germline sequence and J loses 3 bases, and the interval between the two ends is 8 bases. As concerns this clone: This clone's antigen is unknown. No much larger clonotype is one base removed from it; base qualities were not supplied. The sample carries other DNA sequences with the same CDR3.

Collaborating institutions collected whole blood in K2EDTA tubes following their own protocols. Collaborator samples were shipped for TCRbeta analysis as frozen whole blood, isolated PBMCs, or DNA extracted from either sample type. The rearrangement joined TRBV7-9 to TRBJ1-1; a tentative D call is TRBD1 (5 bases match). The TCR was taken from a man aged 30 to 45 with active or convalescent COVID-19. Input material: peripheral blood. Here is the DNA: TGTGCCAGCAGCTTGACGGGGGACACTGAAGCTTTCTTT. The encoded protein is CASSLTGDTEAFF.